Below, 24 T cell receptor beta chains from the same sample are listed, as sequenced in a study of cytomegalovirus exposure and HLA in healthy donors. With 60 Vbeta and 13 Jbeta primers, the PCR was carried out. Sequencing was performed with immunoSEQ multiplex PCR; in TCRdb, only in-frame clones are kept and a portion is missing. The sample contains about 120,000 clones, about four fifths of which appear only once. Specimen: PBMCs. These receptor sequences come from a man between 25 and 39 years old in good health and CMV-seropositive.

The chain employs TRBV7-2 and TRBJ1-5; 11 nucleotides align to TRBD1. J was trimmed by 1 base and V by 6 bases; bases with no gene match: 5. The length of the CDR3 is 16 residues. Germline lookup yields CDR1 SGHTA and CDR2 FQGNSA. CDR3 residues: CASSWTGGWSNQPQHF. The CDR3 coding sequence is TGTGCCAGCAGTTGGACAGGGGGCTGGAGCAATCAGCCCCAGCATTTT.

The rearrangement uses TRBV28 and TRBJ1-2; 7 nucleotides agree with TRBD1. This CDR3 contains 14 residues. J was trimmed by 5 bases and V by 2 bases; bases with no gene match: 5. Germline CDR1 MDHEN, CDR2 SYDVKM. CDR3 amino acids: CASSLGGGRYGYTF. The CDR3, as DNA: TGTGCCAGCAGTTTAGGAGGGGGCAGGTATGGCTACACCTTC.

This sequence joins TRBV6-1 and TRBJ2-5; perhaps TRBD2 as D (6 bases). V lost 8 bases to trimming and J lost 5 bases, with 21 bases between them. In germline, CDR1 is MNHNS, CDR2 SASEGT. The CDR3 extends over 15 amino acids. The CDR3 DNA reads as TGTGCCAGCGCAAGCACAAGGGGAGGCGGGGAGACCCAGTACTTC. Amino acids: CASASTRGGGETQYF.

The rearrangement uses TRBV6-5 and TRBJ2-7; the match to TRBD1 covers 8 bases. This CDR3 spans 15 amino acids. Germline V gene sequence: CDR1 MNHEY, CDR2 SVGAGI. With V trimmed by 3 bases and J by 4 bases, 8 bases remained unmatched. CDR3: CASSYGQGEGYEQYV. The CDR3 region has the DNA TGTGCCAGCAGTTATGGACAGGGTGAAGGGTACGAGCAGTACGTC.

The J gene is TRBJ2-1, the V gene TRBV5-1; D is ambiguous. The V end lost 2 bases, the J end lost 0 bases, and 15 bases lay between the germline ends. The CDR3 runs 17 residues. CDR1 SGHRS and CDR2 YFSETQ come from the germline V gene. DNA of the CDR3: TGCGCCAGCAGCTTCACCCCAGGATTATACTCCTACAATGAGCAGTTCTTC. Protein sequence: CASSFTPGLYSYNEQFF. Using reference TRBV5-1 and TRBJ2-1 for the parts outside the CDR3, the full variable domain is KAGVTQTPRYLIKTRGQQVTLSCSPISGHRSVSWYQQTPGQGLQFLFEYFSETQRNKGNFPGRFSGRQFSNSRSEMNVSTLELGDSALYLCASSFTPGLYSYNEQFFGPGTRLTVL.

This chain links TRBV5-1 with TRBJ2-3, with D possibly TRBD1 on 5 matching bases. CDR3 length equals 14 residues. From germline, CDR1 is SGHRS and CDR2 YFSETQ. Trimming took 0 bases from V and 9 from J, leaving 14 bases between them. This CDR3 is CASSLDGHGATQYF. The CDR3 DNA reads as TGCGCCAGCAGCTTGGATGGACATGGGGCGACGCAGTATTTT.

This chain joins TRBV7-9 and TRBJ2-2, with 9 bases that match TRBD1. The trim removed 5 bases at V and 1 base at J, leaving 5 bases unmatched. CDR3 length equals 16 residues. Germline V gene lookup returns CDR1 SEHNR and CDR2 FQNEAQ (reference sequence). The DNA of the CDR3 is TGTGCCAGCAGCCGGGGACAGGGAAAGAACACCGGGGAGCTGTTTTTT. Protein: CASSRGQGKNTGELFF.

The chain joins TRBV11-3 to TRBJ1-2; D perhaps matches TRBD1 (5 bases). CDR3 length: 14 residues. V was pared by 7 bases and J by 4 bases, with 16 bases between. The germline V gene has CDR1 SGHNT and CDR2 YENEEA. CDR3 sequence: CASTPTEIVYGYTF. The CDR3 nucleotides are TGTGCCAGCACTCCGACAGAGATCGTCTATGGCTACACCTTC.

V is TRBV11-2 and J is TRBJ2-7; D remains ambiguous. Trimming left V 0 bases short and J 6 bases short, with 9 bases between. Germline V gene sequence: CDR1 SGHAT, CDR2 FQNNGV. This CDR3 is 13 amino acids long. The CDR3: CASSLEMRLEQYF. Written as DNA, the CDR3 is TGTGCCAGCAGCTTAGAGATGAGGCTCGAGCAGTACTTC.

In DNA form, the CDR3 reads TGTGCCAGTAGTATAGATCGGGGGGACGGGGAGCTGTTTTTT. Its translation is CASSIDRGDGELFF. The V gene is TRBV19, the J gene TRBJ2-2; 7 nucleotides line up with TRBD2. After removal of 0 bases from V and 7 bases from J, the junction contained 2 bases not matched to a gene. This CDR3 contains 14 residues. Germline CDR1 is LNHDA and CDR2 is SQIVND (reference sequence).

V and J are TRBV27 and TRBJ1-1, with unresolved D. V lost 6 bases, J lost 0 bases, and 14 bases lay in between. There are 15 residues in the CDR3. The germline V gene encodes CDR1 MNHEY and CDR2 SMNVEV (reference sequence). CDR3 amino acids: CASSPFQSVNTEAFF. The CDR3 coding sequence is TGTGCCAGCAGCCCATTCCAATCGGTGAACACTGAAGCTTTCTTT.

V is TRBV9 and J is TRBJ2-1, with a possible D match to TRBD2 (6 bases). The CDR3 contains 16 residues. V was shortened by 4 bases and J by 7 bases, with 21 bases between the two germline ends. Germline V CDR1 and CDR2: SGDLS, YYNGEE. The chain's CDR3 is CASSPRGLRTENEQFF. CDR3 DNA sequence: TGTGCCAGCAGCCCCCGGGGGTTGCGGACCGAGAATGAGCAGTTCTTC.

This chain joins TRBV18 and TRBJ2-2; D gene ambiguous. Per germline, CDR1 KGHSH and CDR2 LQKENI. V shed 5 bases and J shed 0 bases, with 7 bases lying between them. This CDR3 is built from 14 residues. In DNA form, the CDR3 reads TGTGCCAGCTCAAGCCTAGCGAACACCGGGGAGCTGTTTTTT. Translated, it gives CASSSLANTGELFF.

The chain has TRBV5-1 and TRBJ2-3; possibly TRBD2 for D (5 bases). Per germline, CDR1 SGHRS and CDR2 YFSETQ. V was pared by 4 bases and J by 2 bases, with 11 bases between. The CDR3 is made up of 14 amino acids. CDR3 loop: CASSPHGDTDTQYF. CDR3 nucleotides: TGCGCCAGCAGCCCGCACGGGGACACAGATACGCAGTATTTT.

The V call is TRBV7-9, the J call TRBJ2-7, with D perhaps matching TRBD2 (6 bases). Germline V gene lookup returns CDR1 SEHNR and CDR2 FQNEAQ (reference sequence). This CDR3 region has 13 residues. V lost 1 base and J lost 7, with 11 bases in between. The CDR3 nucleotides are TGTGCCAGCAGCTTAGGGACCGCGGGGGAGCAGTACGTC. It encodes CASSLGTAGEQYV.

V usage is TRBV18 and J usage is TRBJ2-2; 8 nucleotides match TRBD2. The J segment lost 7 bases and the V segment lost 4 bases, leaving 17 bases of the junction unmatched. The germline gives CDR1 KGHSH, CDR2 LQKENI. The length of the CDR3 is 18 residues. The CDR3 DNA is TGTGCCAGCTCACTCGAAGGATCCGGGACTAGTCTAATCGGGGAGCTGTTTTTT. It encodes CASSLEGSGTSLIGELFF. The whole variable domain, filled in from reference TRBV18 and TRBJ2-2, reads NAGVMQNPRHLVRRRGQEARLRCSPMKGHSHVYWYRQLPEEGLKFMVYLQKENIIDESGMPKERFSAEFPKEGPSILRIQQVVRGDSAAYFCASSLEGSGTSLIGELFFGEGSRLTVL.

The rearrangement uses TRBV5-1 and TRBJ2-3; D may be TRBD2 (5 bases). From germline, CDR1 is SGHRS and CDR2 YFSETQ. Trimming left V 4 bases short and J 2 bases short, with 11 bases between. This CDR3 has 14 amino acids. The CDR3 region is CASSPGLNTDTQYF. DNA for the CDR3: TGCGCCAGCAGCCCCGGACTTAACACAGATACGCAGTATTTT.

The rearrangement links TRBV7-9 to TRBJ2-5, with D tentatively TRBD2 (5 bases). The CDR3 is made up of 15 amino acids. The V and J ends lost 3 bases and 1 base respectively, with 12 bases between them. Germline V CDR1 and CDR2: SEHNR, FQNEAQ (reference sequence). The CDR3: CASSLMGVVQETQYF. As DNA, the CDR3 is TGTGCCAGCAGCTTGATGGGAGTCGTCCAAGAGACCCAGTACTTC.

In this sample, this clone turned up once. The J gene is TRBJ2-7, the V gene TRBV6-1, with D maybe TRBD1 (5 bases). Trimming pared 5 bases from V and 5 bases from J, leaving 16 bases between. CDR3 length: 14 amino acids. Germline loops: CDR1 MNHNS, CDR2 SASEGT. The CDR3 bases are TGTGCCAGCAGTTTGGGATTTGGGGCCGACGAGCAGTACGTC. This translates into CASSLGFGADEQYV.

The J gene is TRBJ1-6, the V gene TRBV2, with TRBD1 as a possible D gene (5 bases). The CDR3 spans 15 residues. Germline CDR1 SNHLY, CDR2 FYNNEI. Trimming left V 4 bases short and J 7 bases short, with 14 bases between. In DNA form, the CDR3 reads TGTGCCAGCAGTGCGGCGGGACCTACAAATTCACCCCTCCACTTT. It codes for CASSAAGPTNSPLHF.

The chain joins TRBV2 to TRBJ1-1, with D uncertain. CDR1 and CDR2 from the germline V gene are SNHLY and FYNNEI. Trimming stripped 6 bases from V and 5 bases from J, with 13 bases between. This CDR3 is built from 13 residues. This CDR3 reads CASRGDFGTEAFF. CDR3 nucleotides: TGTGCCAGCAGGGGAGACTTTGGAACTGAAGCTTTCTTT.

This sequence joins TRBV7-2 and TRBJ2-1; TRBD1 agrees at 9 bases. CDR1 and CDR2 (germline): SGHTA, FQGNSA. The CDR3 contains 16 residues. Trimming removed 3 bases from V and 7 bases from J; junction bases left unmatched: 10. CDR3 in DNA: TGTGCCAGCAGCTTTAGGTTAAGGACAGGGGATAATGAGCAGTTCTTC. It specifies CASSFRLRTGDNEQFF. Using reference TRBV7-2 and TRBJ2-1 for the parts outside the CDR3, the full variable domain is GAGVSQSPSNKVTEKGKDVELRCDPISGHTALYWYRQSLGQGLEFLIYFQGNSAPDKSGLPSDRFSAERTGGSVSTLTIQRTQQEDSAVYLCASSFRLRTGDNEQFFGPGTRLTVL.

The chain uses TRBV7-9 and TRBJ1-2; 8 nucleotides match TRBD1. V lost 5 bases, J lost 8 bases, and 13 bases stayed unmatched. Germline-derived CDR1 and CDR2 are SEHNR and FQNEAQ (reference sequence). The CDR3 has 15 amino acids. CDR3 loop: CASSGTTGTGYGYTF. Written as DNA, the CDR3 is TGTGCCAGCAGCGGCACAACCGGGACAGGATACGGCTACACCTTC.

The rearrangement links TRBV19 to TRBJ2-5; D is undetermined. The germline V gene encodes CDR1 LNHDA and CDR2 SQIVND (reference sequence). Trimming removed 5 bases from V and 2 bases from J, with 12 bases in between. The CDR3 runs to 14 residues. CDR3 nucleotide sequence: TGTGCCAGTAGTTTCTCGGGTTCACAAGAGACCCAGTACTTC. Translated: CASSFSGSQETQYF.